Shown below are 8 T cell receptor beta chains from a single sample sequenced in a study of cytomegalovirus exposure and HLA in healthy donors. 13 Jbeta primers and 60 Vbeta primers were used for the PCR. Measured with immunoSEQ multiplex PCR; TCRdb has only the in-frame clones, and not every one. The sample contains over 90,000 clones, around 70% of which appear only once. The sample comprised PBMCs. Source of these receptors: a woman between 50 and 59 years old in good health and CMV-seropositive.

This chain uses TRBV9 with TRBJ2-7, with 7 bases matching TRBD1. The CDR3 covers 14 residues. After removal of 4 bases from V and 8 bases from J, the junction contained 12 bases not matched to a gene. The germline CDR1 and CDR2 sequences are SGDLS and YYNGEE. CDR3 region: CASSWGTDDLKQYF. CDR3 DNA sequence: TGTGCCAGCAGCTGGGGGACAGATGATTTGAAGCAGTACTTC.

V is TRBV18 and J is TRBJ2-5, with TRBD2 as a possible D gene (5 bases). Germline V gives CDR1 KGHSH, CDR2 LQKENI. Trimming took off 4 bases at V and 3 bases at J, with 9 bases between the two ends. This CDR3 is built from 13 residues. The CDR3 loop reads CASSRAREETQYF. The CDR3 DNA is TGTGCCAGCTCACGGGCGAGGGAAGAGACCCAGTACTTC.

The V call is TRBV5-1, the J call TRBJ2-3; TRBD2 might be the D (5 bases). CDR3 size: 15 residues. V was trimmed by 3 bases and J by 6 bases, leaving 17 bases between them. The germline gives CDR1 SGHRS, CDR2 YFSETQ. Here the CDR3 reads CASSWVASSGDTQYF. The CDR3 nucleotides are TGCGCCAGCAGCTGGGTTGCTAGCTCCGGGGATACGCAGTATTTT.

This rearrangement joins TRBV5-4 to TRBJ2-1; TRBD2 matches at 8 bases. Germline-derived CDR1 and CDR2 are SGHNT and YYREEE (reference sequence). Germline trimming cut 4 bases from V and 6 bases from J; bases unmatched to any gene: 6. This CDR3 is built from 14 residues. The CDR3 DNA reads as TGTGCCAGCAGCGAGGGACTAGTCTCCAATGAGCAGTTCTTC. Protein product: CASSEGLVSNEQFF.

This sequence joins TRBV14 and TRBJ2-7; perhaps TRBD1 as D (7 bases). This CDR3 region has 16 residues. Trimming removed 2 bases from V and 3 bases from J, with 17 bases in between. In germline, CDR1 is SGHDN, CDR2 FVKESK. DNA of the CDR3: TGTGCCAGCAGCCAACACACCTACAGGGGACTCTACGAGCAGTACTTC. It codes for CASSQHTYRGLYEQYF.

This clone was seen a few times. The chain uses TRBV2 and TRBJ1-1; TRBD1 matches at 8 bases. The CDR3 is made up of 11 amino acids. Germline-derived CDR1 and CDR2 are SNHLY and FYNNEI. V lost 8 bases, J lost 7 bases, and 3 bases stayed unmatched. The CDR3 DNA follows: TGTGCCAGCGACAGGGGAGGTGAAGCTTTCTTT. This encodes CASDRGGEAFF.

This chain uses TRBV5-1 with TRBJ2-1, with D possibly TRBD2 on 5 matching bases. The V end was cut by 0 bases, the J end by 6 bases, with 16 bases between. The CDR3 sequence is 16 residues long. Germline lookup yields CDR1 SGHRS and CDR2 YFSETQ. CDR3 sequence: CASSLAGVDPTNEQFF. CDR3 nucleotides: TGCGCCAGCAGCTTGGCCGGGGTGGACCCGACCAATGAGCAGTTCTTC.

This chain uses TRBV29-1 with TRBJ2-1, with D possibly TRBD2 on 6 matching bases. This CDR3 is 15 amino acids long. CDR1 and CDR2 from the germline V gene are SQVTM and ANQGSEA. The V end was cut by 4 bases, the J end by 3 bases, with 16 bases between. CDR3 in DNA: TGCAGCGTTGTCCCCCTCGGGGGTTACTACAATGAGCAGTTCTTC. Its translation: CSVVPLGGYYNEQFF.